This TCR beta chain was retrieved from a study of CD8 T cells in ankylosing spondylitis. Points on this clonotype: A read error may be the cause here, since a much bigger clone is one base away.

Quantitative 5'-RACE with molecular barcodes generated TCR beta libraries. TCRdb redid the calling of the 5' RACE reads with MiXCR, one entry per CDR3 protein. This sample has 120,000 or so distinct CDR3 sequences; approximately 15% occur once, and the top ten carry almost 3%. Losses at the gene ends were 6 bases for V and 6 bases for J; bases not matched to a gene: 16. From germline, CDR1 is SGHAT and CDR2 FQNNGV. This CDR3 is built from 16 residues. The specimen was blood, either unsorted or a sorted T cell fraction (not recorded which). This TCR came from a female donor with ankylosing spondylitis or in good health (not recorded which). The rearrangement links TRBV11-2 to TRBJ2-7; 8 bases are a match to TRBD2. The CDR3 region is CASSYPSGWLRGEQYF. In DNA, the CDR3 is TGTGCCAGCAGTTATCCTAGCGGGTGGCTCAGAGGCGAGCAGTACTTC.